The TCR beta chain under discussion was sequenced for a study of T cell responses to AZD1222 COVID-19 vaccine (dated by TCRdb to about 2021). Broadly, across the study: Because spike-specific TCR depth and breadth did not differ between the two schedules, AZD1222 recipients who got a second dose at roughly 4 weeks were pooled with those who got a second dose at roughly 12 weeks. TCR sequencing covered some 250 trial participants: 207 given two doses of AZD1222 and 26 given two doses of MenACWY control vaccine. Trial participants were enrolled by age into subgroups of 18-55, 56-69 and 70-plus years, and around 140, 26 and 57 TCR-sequenced participants, respectively, were included in these subgroups.

Read against the paper, the sample's time point label means: baseline before first vaccination. Vaccinee samples were obtained from the UK trials COV001 and COV002, which included a single-blind randomized controlled phase 2/3 trial of AZD1222 (ChAdOx1 nCoV-19) in healthy adults. For TCRbeta chain sequencing, PBMC samples from trial participants were taken at day 0 and at day 28 after the second dose. About this clone: The antigen this receptor binds is unknown. Base qualities were left out, and no much larger clone turns up one base away.

What the study reported, not specific to this receptor: Conclusions about previously exposed vaccinees were limited because only a handful of AZD1222 recipients were SARS-CoV-2 seropositive at baseline. After two AZD1222 doses, spike-specific TCR breadth and depth were significantly higher than at day 0 and than in MenACWY recipients. In the small 56-69-year group, the increase in depth fell short of significance, most likely because of low power. The whole spike protein was spanned by vaccine-associated CD4 TCRs, and dominant responses were seen in regions 160-218 and 743-854. Because no day 14 peak-response samples were available, the repertoires could be characterized only after the peak T cell response. Epitopes outside the regions mutated in the B.1.351 and B.1.1.7 variants were reportedly recognized by nearly half of the unique spike-specific TCRs. Participants were mostly white British, with more females than males. The authors suggested clonal diversity may have been underestimated.

The CDR3 regions of human TCRbeta chains were analyzed by immunosequencing. In the source study's methods: Repertoire TCRs were checked for matches against a reference library of SARS-CoV-2-specific TCRs that had been generated using the MIRA antigen-specificity platform. Breadth was defined as the fraction of unique TCRs that were SARS-CoV-2-associated. Depth was defined as the fraction of total T cells that were SARS-CoV-2-associated. Using the MIRA data, each spike-specific TCR was mapped to the spike region that the TCR reacts to and placed in a CD4 or CD8 class. Log10-transformed breadth and depth values were compared by one-way ANOVA with Sidak's multiple comparisons tests. TCRdb obtained this table from immuneACCESS and retained in-frame rearrangements with V and J assigned. These tables miss some clones; where compared with another copy, unresolved V genes account for less than half of the shortfall, and the remainder is unexplained. D and trimming come from the DNA, and the V and J calls and clone size come from that table. The sample table contains some 97,000 clones; only one count was recorded for roughly 91% of them. The top ten clonotypes cover over 15% of the sample.

The TCR sequence derives from an adult in good health. The sample in question was peripheral blood, obtained on day 0 of AZD1222 vaccination.

The CDR3: CASSQAPGTPPAYEQYF. The sequence in DNA is TGTGCCAGCAGCCAGGCCCCCGGGACACCCCCGGCCTACGAGCAGTACTTC. The rearrangement combines TRBV3-1 (or the pseudogene TRBV3-2) with TRBJ2-7; TRBD1 is perhaps the D gene, given 6 matching bases. The CDR3 sequence holds 17 residues, the cysteine and phenylalanine included. Of all the DNA, just the CDR3 is kept, 51 bases in frame from base 1. Trimming takes 3 bases from V and 2 bases from J, and the germline ends sit 20 bases apart. Per the germline V gene (reference sequence), LGHDT is the CDR1 and YNNKEL is the CDR2.